Sequencing of this T cell receptor beta chain was carried out in a study of T cells after yellow fever vaccination. This clonotype occurred many times. TCRdb itself ran the 5' RACE reads through MiXCR, one entry per CDR3 protein. The sample contains some 220,000 distinct CDR3 sequences, about 3% of which appear only once. The specimen was CD4+ T cells sorted from PBMCs, collected 10 days after the yellow fever booster vaccination. This TCR was recovered from a man between 18 and 35 years old who received the YFV17D yellow fever vaccine.

This CDR3 reads CSARDPAGGDEKLFF. The DNA for the CDR3 is TGCAGTGCTAGAGATCCGGCAGGGGGCGATGAAAAACTGTTTTTT. The chain joins TRBV20-1 to TRBJ1-4, with TRBD1 matching 8 bases. Germline V gives CDR1 DFQATT, CDR2 SNEGSKA (reference sequence). V shed 0 bases and J 6 bases; nucleotides not matched to a gene: 6. The CDR3 covers 15 residues.